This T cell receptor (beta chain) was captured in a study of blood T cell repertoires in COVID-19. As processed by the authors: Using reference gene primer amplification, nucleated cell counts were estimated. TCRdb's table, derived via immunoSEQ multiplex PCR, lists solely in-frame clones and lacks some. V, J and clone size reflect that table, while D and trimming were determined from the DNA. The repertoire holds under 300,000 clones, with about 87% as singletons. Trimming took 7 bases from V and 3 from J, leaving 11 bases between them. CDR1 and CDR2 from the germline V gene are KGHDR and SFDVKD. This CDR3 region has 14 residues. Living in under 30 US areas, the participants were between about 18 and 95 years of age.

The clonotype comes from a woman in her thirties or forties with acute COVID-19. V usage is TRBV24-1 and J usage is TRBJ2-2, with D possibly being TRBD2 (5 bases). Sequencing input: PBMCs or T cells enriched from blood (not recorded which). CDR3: CATRGDGDTGELFF. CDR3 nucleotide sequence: TGTGCCACCAGGGGAGACGGGGACACCGGGGAGCTGTTTTTT.